Reported below is one TCR beta chain. This CDR3 contains 16 residues. Germline V gene sequence: CDR1 SGHRS, CDR2 YFSETQ. Trimming removed 2 bases from V and 0 bases from J, with 14 bases in between. MiXCR was run by TCRdb on the 5' RACE reads, yielding one entry per CDR3 protein. Counted here are about 550,000 distinct CDR3 sequences, 19% occurring once; the ten biggest clones make up over 11%. The record originates from a study of T cells after yellow fever vaccination. About the research overall: Those fractions that held only low numbers of cells were prepared using the SMART-Seq v4 Ultra Low Input RNA kit.

The source of this sequence is a man in his thirties or forties who received the YFV17D yellow fever vaccine. The sequenced sample was PBMCs, obtained 15 days after the yellow fever booster vaccination. The V and J genes are TRBV5-1 and TRBJ1-1, with D possibly TRBD1 on 6 matching bases. The CDR3 region has the DNA TGCGCCAGCAGCTTTTTAGATAGGACAGTGAACACTGAAGCTTTCTTT. Translation gives CASSFLDRTVNTEAFF.